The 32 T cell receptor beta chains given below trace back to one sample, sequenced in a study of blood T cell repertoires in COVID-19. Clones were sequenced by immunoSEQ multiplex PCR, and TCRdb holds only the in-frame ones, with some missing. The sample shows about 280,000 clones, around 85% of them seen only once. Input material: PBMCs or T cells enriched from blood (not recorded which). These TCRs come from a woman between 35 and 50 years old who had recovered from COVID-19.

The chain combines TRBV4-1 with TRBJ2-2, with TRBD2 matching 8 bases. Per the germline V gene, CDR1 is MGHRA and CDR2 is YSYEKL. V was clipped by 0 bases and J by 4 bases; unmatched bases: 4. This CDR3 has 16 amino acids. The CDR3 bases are TGCGCCAGCAGCCAAGATACCGGGACTAGCACCGGGGAGCTGTTTTTT. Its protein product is CASSQDTGTSTGELFF.

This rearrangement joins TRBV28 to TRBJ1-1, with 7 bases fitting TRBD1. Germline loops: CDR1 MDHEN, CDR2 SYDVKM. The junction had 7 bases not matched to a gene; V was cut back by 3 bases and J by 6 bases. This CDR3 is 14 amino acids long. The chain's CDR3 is CASSFLRDSAEAFF. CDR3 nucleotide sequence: TGTGCCAGCAGTTTCCTCCGGGACAGTGCTGAAGCTTTCTTT.

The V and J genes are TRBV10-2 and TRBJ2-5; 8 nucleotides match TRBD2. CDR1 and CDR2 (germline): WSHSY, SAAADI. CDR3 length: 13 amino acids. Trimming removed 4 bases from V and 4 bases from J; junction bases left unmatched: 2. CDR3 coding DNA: TGCGCCAGCAGTGTTCTAGCGGGAGAGACCCAGTACTTC. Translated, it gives CASSVLAGETQYF.

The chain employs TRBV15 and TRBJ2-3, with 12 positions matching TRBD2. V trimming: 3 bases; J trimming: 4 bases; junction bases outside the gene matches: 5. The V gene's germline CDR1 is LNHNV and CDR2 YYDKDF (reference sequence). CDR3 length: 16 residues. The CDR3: CATSSGLAGLSDTQYF. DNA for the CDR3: TGTGCCACCAGCAGCGGACTAGCGGGATTGTCAGATACGCAGTATTTT.

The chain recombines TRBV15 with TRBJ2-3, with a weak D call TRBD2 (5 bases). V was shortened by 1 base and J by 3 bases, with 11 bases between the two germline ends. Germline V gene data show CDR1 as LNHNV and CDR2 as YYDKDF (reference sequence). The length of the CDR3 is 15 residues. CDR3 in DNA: TGTGCCACCAGCAGAGCAGTAAGAGGGACAGATACGCAGTATTTT. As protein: CATSRAVRGTDTQYF.

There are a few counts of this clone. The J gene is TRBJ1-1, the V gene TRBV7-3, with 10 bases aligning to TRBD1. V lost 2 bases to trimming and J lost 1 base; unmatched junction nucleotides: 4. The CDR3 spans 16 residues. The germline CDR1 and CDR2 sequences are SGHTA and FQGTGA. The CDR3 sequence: CASSLQGTGANTEAFF. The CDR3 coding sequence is TGTGCCAGCAGCTTACAGGGGACAGGGGCGAACACTGAAGCTTTCTTT.

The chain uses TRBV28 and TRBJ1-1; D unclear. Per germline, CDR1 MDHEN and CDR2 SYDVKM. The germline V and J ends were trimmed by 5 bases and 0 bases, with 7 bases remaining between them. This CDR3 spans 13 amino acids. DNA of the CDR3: TGTGCCAGCAGTACCCAGTTGAACACTGAAGCTTTCTTT. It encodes CASSTQLNTEAFF.

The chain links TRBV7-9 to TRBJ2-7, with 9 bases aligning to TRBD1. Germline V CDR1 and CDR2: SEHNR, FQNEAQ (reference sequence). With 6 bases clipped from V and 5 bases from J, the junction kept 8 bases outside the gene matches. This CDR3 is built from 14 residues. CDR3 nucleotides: TGTGCCAGCAGTCGGACCGGGACAGGGAACGAGCAGTACTTC. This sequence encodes CASSRTGTGNEQYF.

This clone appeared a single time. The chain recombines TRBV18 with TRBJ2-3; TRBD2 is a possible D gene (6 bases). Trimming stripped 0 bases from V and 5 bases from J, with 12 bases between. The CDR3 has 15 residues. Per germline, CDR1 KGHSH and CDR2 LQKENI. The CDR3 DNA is TGTGCCAGCTCACCACCGCTCGACGGGGGAGATACGCAGTATTTT. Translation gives CASSPPLDGGDTQYF.

CDR3 loop: CASSFLRVAGGGEQFF. The DNA for the CDR3 is TGTGCCAGCAGTTTCCTCCGGGTAGCGGGAGGGGGTGAGCAGTTCTTC. V usage is TRBV28 and J usage is TRBJ2-1; 11 bases line up with TRBD2. CDR1 is MDHEN and CDR2 is SYDVKM in the germline V gene. This CDR3 contains 16 residues. The ends lost 3 bases at V and 9 bases at J; junction bases unmatched: 10.

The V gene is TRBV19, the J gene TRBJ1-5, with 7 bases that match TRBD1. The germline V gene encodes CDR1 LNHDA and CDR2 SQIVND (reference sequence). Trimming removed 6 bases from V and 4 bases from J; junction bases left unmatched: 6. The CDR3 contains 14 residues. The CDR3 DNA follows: TGTGCCAGTAGACTGGGACAGTCAAATCAGCCCCAGCATTTT. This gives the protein CASRLGQSNQPQHF.

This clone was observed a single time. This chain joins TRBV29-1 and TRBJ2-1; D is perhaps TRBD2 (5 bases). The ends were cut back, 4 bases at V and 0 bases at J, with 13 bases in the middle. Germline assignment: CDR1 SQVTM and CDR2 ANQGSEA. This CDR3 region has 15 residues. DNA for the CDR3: TGCAGCGTTGTAGGGCTAGCAGACTCCTACAATGAGCAGTTCTTC. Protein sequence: CSVVGLADSYNEQFF.

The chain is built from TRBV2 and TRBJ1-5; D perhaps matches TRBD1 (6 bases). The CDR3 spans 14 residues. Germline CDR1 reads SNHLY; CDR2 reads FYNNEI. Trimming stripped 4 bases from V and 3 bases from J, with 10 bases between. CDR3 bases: TGTGCCAGCAGTGCTACAGGGAACAATCAGCCCCAGCATTTT. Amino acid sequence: CASSATGNNQPQHF.

The CDR3, as DNA: TGTGCCAGCAGCTACTCCGGGACAGGGGGCTCCCTCCCCACAGATACGCAGTATTTT. Translation: CASSYSGTGGSLPTDTQYF. The rearrangement links TRBV7-3 to TRBJ2-3, with TRBD1 matching over 12 bases. Germline V gene lookup returns CDR1 SGHTA and CDR2 FQGTGA. The junction had 13 bases not matched to a gene; V was cut back by 4 bases and J by 2 bases. This CDR3 has 19 residues.

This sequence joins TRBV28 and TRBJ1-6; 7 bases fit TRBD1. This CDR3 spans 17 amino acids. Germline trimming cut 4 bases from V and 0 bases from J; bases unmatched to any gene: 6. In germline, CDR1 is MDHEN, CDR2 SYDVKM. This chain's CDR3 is CASSSWDSSSYNSPLHF. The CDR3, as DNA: TGTGCCAGCAGTTCTTGGGACAGCAGCTCCTATAATTCACCCCTCCACTTT.

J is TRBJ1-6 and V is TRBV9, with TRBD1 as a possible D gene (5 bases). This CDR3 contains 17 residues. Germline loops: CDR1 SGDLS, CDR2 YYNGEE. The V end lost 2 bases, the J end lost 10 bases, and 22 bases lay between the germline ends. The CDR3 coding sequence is TGTGCCAGCAGCGTGGGCCAGGGAGGGCGACTTGGCTCACCCCTCCACTTT. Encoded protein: CASSVGQGGRLGSPLHF.

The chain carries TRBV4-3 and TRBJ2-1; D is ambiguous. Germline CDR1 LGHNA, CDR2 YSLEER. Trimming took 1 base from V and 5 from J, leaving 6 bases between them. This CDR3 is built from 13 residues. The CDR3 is CASSQVRDNEQFF. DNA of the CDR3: TGCGCCAGCAGCCAAGTCCGCGACAATGAGCAGTTCTTC.

This chain's CDR3 is CASSEQGRDYGYTF. The CDR3 DNA is TGTGCCAGCAGTGAACAGGGTAGGGACTATGGCTACACCTTC. The chain has TRBV2 and TRBJ1-2; a weak D match, TRBD1 (5 bases). The germline gives CDR1 SNHLY, CDR2 FYNNEI. V lost 2 bases, J lost 3 bases, and 10 bases lay in between. CDR3 length: 14 residues.

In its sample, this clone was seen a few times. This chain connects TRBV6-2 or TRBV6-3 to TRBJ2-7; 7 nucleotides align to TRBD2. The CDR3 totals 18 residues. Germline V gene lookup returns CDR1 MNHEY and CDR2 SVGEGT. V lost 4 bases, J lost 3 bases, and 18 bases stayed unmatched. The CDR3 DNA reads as TGTGCCAGCAGTTCCCCCTCGCTAGCGGCCCCCGGGGGCTACGAGCAGTACTTC. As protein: CASSSPSLAAPGGYEQYF.

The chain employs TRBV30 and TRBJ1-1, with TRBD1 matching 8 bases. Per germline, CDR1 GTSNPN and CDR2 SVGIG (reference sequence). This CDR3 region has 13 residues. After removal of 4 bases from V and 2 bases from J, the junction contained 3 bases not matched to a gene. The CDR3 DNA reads TGTGCCTGGAACAGGGGGGCTAACACTGAAGCTTTCTTT. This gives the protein CAWNRGANTEAFF.

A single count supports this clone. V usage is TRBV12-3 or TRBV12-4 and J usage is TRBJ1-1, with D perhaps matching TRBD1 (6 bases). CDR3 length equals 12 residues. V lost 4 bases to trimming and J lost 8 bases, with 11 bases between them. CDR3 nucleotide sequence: TGTGCCAGCAGTTCACAAACAGGGGAAGCTTTCTTT. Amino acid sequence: CASSSQTGEAFF.

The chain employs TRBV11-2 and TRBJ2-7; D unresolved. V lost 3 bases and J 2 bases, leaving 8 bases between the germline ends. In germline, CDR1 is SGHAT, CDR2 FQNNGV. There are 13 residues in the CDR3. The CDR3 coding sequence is TGTGCCAGCAGCTTGTCTAGAGCCTACGAGCAGTACTTC. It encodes CASSLSRAYEQYF.

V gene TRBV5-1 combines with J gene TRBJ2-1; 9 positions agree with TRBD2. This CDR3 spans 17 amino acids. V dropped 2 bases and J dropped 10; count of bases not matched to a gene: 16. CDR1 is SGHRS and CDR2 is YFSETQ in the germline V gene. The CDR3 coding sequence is TGCGCCAGCAGCTTCCTCTCAGGCAGCGGGAGGCGAGACGAGCAGTTCTTC. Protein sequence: CASSFLSGSGRRDEQFF. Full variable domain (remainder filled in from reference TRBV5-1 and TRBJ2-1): KAGVTQTPRYLIKTRGQQVTLSCSPISGHRSVSWYQQTPGQGLQFLFEYFSETQRNKGNFPGRFSGRQFSNSRSEMNVSTLELGDSALYLCASSFLSGSGRRDEQFFGPGTRLTVL.

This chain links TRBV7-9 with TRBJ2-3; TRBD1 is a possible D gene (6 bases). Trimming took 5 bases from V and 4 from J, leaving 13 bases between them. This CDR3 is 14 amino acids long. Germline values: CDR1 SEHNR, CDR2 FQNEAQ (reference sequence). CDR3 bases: TGTGCCAGCAGCCCAGGGGTAAGGCCAGATACGCAGTATTTT. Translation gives CASSPGVRPDTQYF.

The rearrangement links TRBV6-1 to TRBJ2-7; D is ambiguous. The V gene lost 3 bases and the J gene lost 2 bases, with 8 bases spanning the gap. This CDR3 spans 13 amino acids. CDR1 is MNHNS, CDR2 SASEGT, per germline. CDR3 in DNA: TGTGCCAGCAGTGAGGAGCCGACCTACGAGCAGTACTTC. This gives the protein CASSEEPTYEQYF.

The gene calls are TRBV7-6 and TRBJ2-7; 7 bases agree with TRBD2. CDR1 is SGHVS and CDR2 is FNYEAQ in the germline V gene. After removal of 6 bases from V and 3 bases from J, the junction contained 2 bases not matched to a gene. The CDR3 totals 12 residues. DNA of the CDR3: TGTGCCAGCAGTCTAGCGGACTACGAGCAGTACTTC. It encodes CASSLADYEQYF.

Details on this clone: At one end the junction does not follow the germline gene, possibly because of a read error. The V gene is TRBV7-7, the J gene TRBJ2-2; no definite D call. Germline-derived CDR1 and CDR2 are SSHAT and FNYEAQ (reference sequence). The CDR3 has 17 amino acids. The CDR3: CASSRRWFVRRTGELFF. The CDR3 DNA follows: TGTGCTAGCAGCCGTAGGTGGTTTGTCAGGCGTACCGGGGAGCTGTTTTTT. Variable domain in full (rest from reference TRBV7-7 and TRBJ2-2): GAGVSQSPRYKVTKRGQDVTLRCDPISSHATLYWYQQALGQGPEFLTYFNYEAQPDKSGLPSDRFSAERPEGSISTLTIQRTEQRDSAMYRCASSRRWFVRRTGELFFGEGSRLTVL.

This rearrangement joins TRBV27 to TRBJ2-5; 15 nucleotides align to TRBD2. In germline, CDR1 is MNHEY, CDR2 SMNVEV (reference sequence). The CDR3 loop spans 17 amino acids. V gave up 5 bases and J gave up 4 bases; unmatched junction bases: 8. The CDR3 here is CASSRGGLAGGRETQYF. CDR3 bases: TGTGCCAGCAGTCGCGGAGGACTAGCGGGAGGGAGAGAGACCCAGTACTTC.

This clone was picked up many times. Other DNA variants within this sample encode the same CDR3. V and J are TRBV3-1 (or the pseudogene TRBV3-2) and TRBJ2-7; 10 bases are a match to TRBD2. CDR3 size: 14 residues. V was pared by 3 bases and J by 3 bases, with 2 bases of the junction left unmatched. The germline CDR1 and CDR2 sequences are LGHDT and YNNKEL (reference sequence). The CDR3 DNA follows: TGTGCCAGCAGCCAGGCTAGCGGGAGCTACGAGCAGTACTTC. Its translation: CASSQASGSYEQYF.

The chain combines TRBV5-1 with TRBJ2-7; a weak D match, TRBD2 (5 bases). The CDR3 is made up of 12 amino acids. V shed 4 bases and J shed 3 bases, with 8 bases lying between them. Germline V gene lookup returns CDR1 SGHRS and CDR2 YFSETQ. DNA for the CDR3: TGCGCCAGCAGCGGGAGTCTCTACGAGCAGTACTTC. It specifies CASSGSLYEQYF. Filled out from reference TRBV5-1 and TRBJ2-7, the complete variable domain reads KAGVTQTPRYLIKTRGQQVTLSCSPISGHRSVSWYQQTPGQGLQFLFEYFSETQRNKGNFPGRFSGRQFSNSRSEMNVSTLELGDSALYLCASSGSLYEQYFGPGTRLTVT.

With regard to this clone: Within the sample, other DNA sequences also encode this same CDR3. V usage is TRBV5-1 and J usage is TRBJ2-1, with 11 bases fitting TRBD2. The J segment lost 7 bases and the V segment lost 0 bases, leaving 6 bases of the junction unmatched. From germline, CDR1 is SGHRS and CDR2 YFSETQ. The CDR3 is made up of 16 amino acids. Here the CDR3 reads CASSLGLAGGPNEQFF. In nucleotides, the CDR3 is TGCGCCAGCAGCTTGGGATTAGCGGGAGGGCCGAATGAGCAGTTCTTC. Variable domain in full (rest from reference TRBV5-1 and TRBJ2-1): KAGVTQTPRYLIKTRGQQVTLSCSPISGHRSVSWYQQTPGQGLQFLFEYFSETQRNKGNFPGRFSGRQFSNSRSEMNVSTLELGDSALYLCASSLGLAGGPNEQFFGPGTRLTVL.

CDR3 DNA sequence: TGCGCCACCAAGGGGGCCCCGGCGAATGAAAAACTGTTTTTT. Amino acids: CATKGAPANEKLFF. The chain links TRBV5-1 to TRBJ1-4; 7 bases agree with TRBD1. CDR3 size: 14 residues. Losses at the gene ends were 9 bases for V and 5 bases for J; bases not matched to a gene: 10. Germline assignment: CDR1 SGHRS and CDR2 YFSETQ.